The table lists the clone carrying this T cell receptor (beta chain) with a few counts. The antigen is not known. This sample stems from a study of vaccination and CD4 T cells after COVID-19. Across the study: A vaccine, either BNT162b2 or mRNA-1273, was given to participants in two doses. Cellular stimulation was performed using overlapping spike peptides derived from SARS-CoV-2, HCoV-NL63, HCoV-OC43 and HCoV-229E.

Documented treatment: approximately 9-day PBMC culture with coronavirus spike peptide pools or control peptides (ViraFEST assay). Via ViraFEST, peptide pools expanded antigen-specific T cells before TCR sequencing. The Oncomine TCR Beta short-read assay sequenced DNA from cultured CD4+ T cells. Each CDR3 protein gets one entry after TCRdb re-called the PCR reads with MiXCR. The repertoire holds about 12,000 distinct CDR3 sequences, with 53% as singletons. The source of this sequence is a human donor who had recovered from COVID-19. The source material was CD4+ T cells from blood, cultured in vitro.

CDR3: CASSLDGGGNQPQHF. In DNA form, the CDR3 reads TGCGCCAGCAGCTTGGACGGGGGAGGCAATCAGCCCCAGCATTTT. The chain combines TRBV5-1 with TRBJ1-5, with TRBD1 as a possible D gene (5 bases). The CDR3 loop spans 15 amino acids. The V and J ends lost 0 bases and 2 bases respectively, with 9 bases between them. Germline assignment: CDR1 SGHRS and CDR2 YFSETQ.